Shown below are 3 T cell receptor beta chains from a single sample sequenced in a study of blood T cell repertoires in COVID-19. Repertoires were generated with immunoSEQ multiplex PCR, while TCRdb's copy carries only in-frame clones and drops some. The sample contains around 300,000 clones, 85% to 90% of which appear only once. Material for sequencing was PBMCs or T cells enriched from blood (not recorded which). The receptors were sampled from a woman younger than 35 who had recovered from COVID-19.

The genes are TRBV2 and TRBJ1-5; the D is unclear. V was pared by 4 bases and J by 3 bases, with 13 bases between. Germline CDR1 SNHLY, CDR2 FYNNEI. The CDR3 contains 15 residues. CDR3 residues: CASSVSVLFNQPQHF. DNA of the CDR3: TGTGCCAGCAGTGTATCGGTCCTATTCAATCAGCCCCAGCATTTT.

The V call is TRBV6-1, the J call TRBJ2-7; weak D call: TRBD1 (5 bases). Trimming removed 1 base from V and 6 bases from J, with 16 bases in between. The germline V gene encodes CDR1 MNHNS and CDR2 SASEGT. The length of the CDR3 is 15 residues. This CDR3 reads CASSEGSAGKGEQYF. For the CDR3, the DNA is TGTGCCAGCAGTGAAGGGTCGGCAGGGAAGGGCGAGCAGTACTTC.

The chain joins TRBV7-3 to TRBJ2-1; D is perhaps TRBD1 (5 bases). Trimming removed 2 bases at V and 1 base at J, with 6 bases between. This CDR3 has 14 residues. Germline-derived CDR1 and CDR2 are SGHTA and FQGTGA. CDR3 amino acids: CASSLDRSYNEQFF. CDR3 bases: TGTGCCAGCAGCTTAGACAGATCCTACAATGAGCAGTTCTTC.